This T cell receptor beta chain came from a study of blood T cell repertoires in COVID-19. Study-wide context: The samples span acute and convalescent COVID-19 from the United States, Italy and Spain. PBMCs, B-cell-depleted T cells, or T cells provided the cDNA or gDNA that made up the material.

Trimming left V 5 bases short and J 3 bases short, with 22 bases between. This CDR3 comprises 17 residues. CDR1 is MNHEY, CDR2 SVGEGT, per germline. Per the study methods: Amplified reference gene primers provided the basis for estimating nucleated cell counts. The data were produced by immunoSEQ multiplex PCR, yet TCRdb's version contains in-frame clones alone and is incomplete. V, J and clone size are those of that table, while D and trimming were read from the DNA. This table has around 150,000 clones, 75% to 90% appearing once. The V call is TRBV6-2 or TRBV6-3, the J call TRBJ2-5, with a weak D call TRBD2 (5 bases). This receptor was identified in a woman between 55 and 75 years old with active COVID-19. Sequencing was done on a sample of peripheral blood. The CDR3 is CASSIGAGLYWEETQYF. Written as DNA, the CDR3 is TGTGCCAGCAGTATAGGCGCTGGACTGTATTGGGAAGAGACCCAGTACTTC.